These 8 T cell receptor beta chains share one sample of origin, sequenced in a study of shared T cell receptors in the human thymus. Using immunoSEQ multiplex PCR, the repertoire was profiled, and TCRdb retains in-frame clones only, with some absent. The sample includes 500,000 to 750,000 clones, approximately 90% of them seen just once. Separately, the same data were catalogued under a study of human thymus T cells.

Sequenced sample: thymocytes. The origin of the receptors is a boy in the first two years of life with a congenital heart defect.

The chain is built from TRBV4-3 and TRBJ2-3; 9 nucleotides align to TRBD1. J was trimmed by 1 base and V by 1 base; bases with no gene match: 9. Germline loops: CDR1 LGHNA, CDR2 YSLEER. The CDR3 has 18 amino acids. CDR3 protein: CASSQVGSRDRGTDTQYF. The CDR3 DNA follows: TGCGCCAGCAGCCAAGTCGGCAGTAGGGACAGGGGCACAGATACGCAGTATTTT.

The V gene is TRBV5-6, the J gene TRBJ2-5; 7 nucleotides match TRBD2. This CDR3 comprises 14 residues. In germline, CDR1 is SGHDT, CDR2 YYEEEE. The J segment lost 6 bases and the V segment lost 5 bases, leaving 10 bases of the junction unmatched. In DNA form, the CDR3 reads TGTGCCAGCAGAGTAAGGTGCGGGAGCAAGACCCAGTACTTC. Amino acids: CASRVRCGSKTQYF.

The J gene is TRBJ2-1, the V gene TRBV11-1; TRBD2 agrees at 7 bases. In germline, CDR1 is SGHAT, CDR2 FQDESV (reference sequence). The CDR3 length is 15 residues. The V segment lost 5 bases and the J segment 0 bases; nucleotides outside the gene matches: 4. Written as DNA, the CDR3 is TGTGCCAGCAGCAAAGGCGGGAGCTCCTACAATGAGCAGTTCTTC. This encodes CASSKGGSSYNEQFF.

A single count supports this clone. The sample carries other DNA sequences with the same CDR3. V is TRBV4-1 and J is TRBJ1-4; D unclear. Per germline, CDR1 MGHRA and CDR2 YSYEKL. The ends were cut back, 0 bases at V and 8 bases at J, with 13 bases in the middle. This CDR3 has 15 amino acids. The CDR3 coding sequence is TGCGCCAGCAGCCAAGATAGGCGGGCCCGGGAAAAACTGTTTTTT. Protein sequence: CASSQDRRAREKLFF.

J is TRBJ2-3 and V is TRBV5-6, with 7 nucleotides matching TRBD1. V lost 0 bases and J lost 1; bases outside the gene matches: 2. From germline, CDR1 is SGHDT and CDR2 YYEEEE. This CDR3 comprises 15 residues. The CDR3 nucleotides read TGTGCCAGCAGCTTGGATGGACAGGGCACAGATACGCAGTATTTT. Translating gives CASSLDGQGTDTQYF.

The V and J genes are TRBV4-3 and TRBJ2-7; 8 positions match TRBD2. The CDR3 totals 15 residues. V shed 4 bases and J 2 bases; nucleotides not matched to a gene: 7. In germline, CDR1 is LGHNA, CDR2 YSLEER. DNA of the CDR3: TGCGCCAGCAGCCGAGGCGGGGGGTCCACCTACGAGCAGTACTTC. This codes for CASSRGGGSTYEQYF.

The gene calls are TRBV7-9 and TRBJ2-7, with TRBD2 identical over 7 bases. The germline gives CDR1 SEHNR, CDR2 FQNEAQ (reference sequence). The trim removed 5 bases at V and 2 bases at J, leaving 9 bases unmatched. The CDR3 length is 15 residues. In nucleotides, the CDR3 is TGTGCCAGCAGCCTCGGGACTACATCAACCTACGAGCAGTACTTC. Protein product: CASSLGTTSTYEQYF.

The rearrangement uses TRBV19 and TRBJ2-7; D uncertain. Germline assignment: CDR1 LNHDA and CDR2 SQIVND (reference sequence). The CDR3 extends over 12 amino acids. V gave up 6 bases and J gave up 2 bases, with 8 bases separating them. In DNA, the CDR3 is TGTGCCAGTAGGGGCAGAACCTACGAGCAGTACTTC. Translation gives CASRGRTYEQYF.